This T cell receptor (beta chain) was observed in a study of cytotoxic CD8 clonotypes in ibrutinib-treated CLL. Study-wide background: The patients, about a dozen relapsed/refractory and fewer than 16 treatment-naive, included about 17 who were IGHV unmutated. Partial responses totalled around 25 and complete responses 2; after median roughly 70 months, about 15 remained remitted and approximately twelve progressed. The authors obtained response samples at a median of about 13 months of treatment, range 6 to 36.

Target depth was 1 in 200,000 to 1 in 1 million T cells, about 10x per clonotype. Clones were read by immunoSEQ multiplex PCR, and TCRdb kept only the in-frame ones, dropping some. The table records tens of thousands of clones, 45% to 55% of them present only once. This clone was detected once. This receptor was obtained from a human donor with chronic lymphocytic leukemia. Source: PBMCs, taken after 12 months of ibrutinib treatment.

This CDR3 reads CASSLEATREQYF. DNA of the CDR3: TGTGCCAGCAGCTTGGAAGCGACGCGCGAGCAGTACTTC. The rearrangement uses TRBV5-4 and TRBJ2-7; the D is unclear. The CDR3 is 13 amino acids. V lost 0 bases, J lost 6 bases, and 10 bases lay in between. Per the germline V gene, CDR1 is SGHNT and CDR2 is YYREEE (reference sequence).